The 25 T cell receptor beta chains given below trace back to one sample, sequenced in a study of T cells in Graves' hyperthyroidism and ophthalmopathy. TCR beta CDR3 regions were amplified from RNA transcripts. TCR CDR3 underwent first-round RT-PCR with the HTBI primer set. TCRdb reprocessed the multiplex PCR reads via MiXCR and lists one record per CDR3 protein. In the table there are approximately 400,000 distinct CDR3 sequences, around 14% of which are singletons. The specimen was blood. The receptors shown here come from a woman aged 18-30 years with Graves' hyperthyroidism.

The CDR3, as DNA: TGTGCCAGCAGTTACGGGGTAGGGGGCGCGCGGCAGCCCCAGCATTTT. Amino acids: CASSYGVGGARQPQHF. The gene calls are TRBV6-5 and TRBJ1-5, with TRBD1 matching over 7 bases. CDR3 length: 16 residues. V trimming: 2 bases; J trimming: 7 bases; junction bases outside the gene matches: 11. Looked up from germline, CDR1 is MNHEY and CDR2 is SVGAGI.

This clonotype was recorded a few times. The CDR3 DNA reads as TGCGCCAGCAGCTTGATTCGAGGGGATAGCTCCTACAATGAGCAGTTCTTC. Translating it yields CASSLIRGDSSYNEQFF. The chain recombines TRBV5-1 with TRBJ2-1; D assignment may be TRBD1 or TRBD2 (5 bases each). Germline lookup yields CDR1 SGHRS and CDR2 YFSETQ. Trimming cost V 1 base and J 0 bases, with 14 bases left between them. This CDR3 has 17 residues.

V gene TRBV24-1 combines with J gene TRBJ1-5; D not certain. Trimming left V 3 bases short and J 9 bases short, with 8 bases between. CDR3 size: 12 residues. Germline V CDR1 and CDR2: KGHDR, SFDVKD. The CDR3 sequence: CATSDPGSPQHF. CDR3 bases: TGTGCCACCAGTGATCCCGGGTCGCCCCAGCATTTT.

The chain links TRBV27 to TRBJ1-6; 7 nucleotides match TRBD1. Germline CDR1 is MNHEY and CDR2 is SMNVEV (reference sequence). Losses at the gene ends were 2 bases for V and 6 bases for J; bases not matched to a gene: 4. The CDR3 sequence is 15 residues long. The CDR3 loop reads CASSLTGVINSPLHF. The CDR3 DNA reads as TGTGCCAGCAGTTTAACAGGGGTTATTAATTCACCCCTCCACTTT.

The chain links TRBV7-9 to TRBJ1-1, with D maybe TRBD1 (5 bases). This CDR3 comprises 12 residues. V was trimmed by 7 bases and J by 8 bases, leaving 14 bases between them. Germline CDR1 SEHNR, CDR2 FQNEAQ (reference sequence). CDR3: CASIPGGFEAFF. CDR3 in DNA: TGTGCCAGCATCCCCGGGGGGTTCGAAGCTTTCTTT.

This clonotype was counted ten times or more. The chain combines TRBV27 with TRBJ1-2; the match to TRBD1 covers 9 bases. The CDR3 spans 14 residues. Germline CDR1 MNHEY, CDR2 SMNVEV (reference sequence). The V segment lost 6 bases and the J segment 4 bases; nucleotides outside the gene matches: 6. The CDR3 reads CASSETGGAYGYTF. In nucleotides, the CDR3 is TGTGCCAGCAGCGAAACAGGGGGCGCCTATGGCTACACCTTC.

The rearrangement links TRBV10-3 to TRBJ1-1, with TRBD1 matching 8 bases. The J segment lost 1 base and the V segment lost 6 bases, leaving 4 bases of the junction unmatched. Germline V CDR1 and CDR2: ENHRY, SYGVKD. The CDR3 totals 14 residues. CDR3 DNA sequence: TGTGCCATCAGGAACAGGGGGAAGAACACTGAAGCTTTCTTT. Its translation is CAIRNRGKNTEAFF.

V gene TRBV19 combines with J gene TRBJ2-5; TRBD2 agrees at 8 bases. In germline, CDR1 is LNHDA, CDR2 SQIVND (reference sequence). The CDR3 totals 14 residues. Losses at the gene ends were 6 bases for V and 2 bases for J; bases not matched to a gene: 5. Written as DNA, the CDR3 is TGTGCCAGTAGCCCGGGACTAGAACAAGAGACCCAGTACTTC. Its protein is CASSPGLEQETQYF.

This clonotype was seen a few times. CDR3: CASNSGTGPYEQYF. The CDR3 bases are TGTGCCAGTAATTCCGGGACAGGGCCCTACGAGCAGTACTTC. This rearrangement joins TRBV5-8 to TRBJ2-7, with 9 nucleotides matching TRBD1. Germline-derived CDR1 and CDR2 are SGHTS and YDEGEE. J gave up 2 bases and V 8 bases, and 8 bases lay outside the gene matches. The CDR3 runs 14 residues. The full variable domain, rest sourced from reference TRBV5-8 and TRBJ2-7, is EAGVTQSPTHLIKTRGQQATLRCSPISGHTSVYWYQQALGLGLQFLLWYDEGEERNRGNFPPRFSGRQFPNYSSELNVNALELEDSALYLCASNSGTGPYEQYFGPGTRLTVT.

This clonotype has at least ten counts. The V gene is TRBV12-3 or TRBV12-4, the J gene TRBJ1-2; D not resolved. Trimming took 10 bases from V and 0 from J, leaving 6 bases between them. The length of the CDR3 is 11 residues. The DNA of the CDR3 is TGTGCCACCTTAACTAACTATGGCTACACCTTC. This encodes CATLTNYGYTF.

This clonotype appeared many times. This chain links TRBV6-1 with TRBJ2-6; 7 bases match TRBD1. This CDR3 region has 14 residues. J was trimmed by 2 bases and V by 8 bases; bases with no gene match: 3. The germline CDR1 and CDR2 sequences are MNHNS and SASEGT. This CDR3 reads CASQTGAGANVLTF. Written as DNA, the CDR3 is TGTGCCAGCCAAACAGGGGCTGGGGCCAACGTCCTGACTTTC.

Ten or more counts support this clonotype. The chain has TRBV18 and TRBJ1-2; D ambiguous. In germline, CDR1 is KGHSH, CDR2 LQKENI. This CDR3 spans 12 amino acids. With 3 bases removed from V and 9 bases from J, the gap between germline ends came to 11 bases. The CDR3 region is CASSPKEGSYTF. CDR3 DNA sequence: TGTGCCAGCTCACCCAAGGAGGGTAGCTACACCTTC.

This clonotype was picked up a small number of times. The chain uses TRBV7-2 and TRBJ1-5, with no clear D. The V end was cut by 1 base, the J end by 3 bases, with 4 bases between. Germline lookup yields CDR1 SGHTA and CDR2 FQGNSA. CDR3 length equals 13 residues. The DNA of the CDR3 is TGTGCCAGCAGCTTAGTCGACAATCAGCCCCAGCATTTT. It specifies CASSLVDNQPQHF.

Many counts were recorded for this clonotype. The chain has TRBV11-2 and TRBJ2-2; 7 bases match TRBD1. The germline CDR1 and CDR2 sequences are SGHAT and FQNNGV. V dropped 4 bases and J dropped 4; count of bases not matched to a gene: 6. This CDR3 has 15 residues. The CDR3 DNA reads TGTGCCAGCAGCTCGCTGGACAGGACCACCGGGGAGCTGTTTTTT. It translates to CASSSLDRTTGELFF.

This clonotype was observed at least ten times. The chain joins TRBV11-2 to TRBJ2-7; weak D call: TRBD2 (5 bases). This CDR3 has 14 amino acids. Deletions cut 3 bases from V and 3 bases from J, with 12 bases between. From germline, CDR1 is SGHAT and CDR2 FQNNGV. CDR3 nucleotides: TGTGCCAGCAGCTTCGCGGGCCACAACTACGAGCAGTACTTC. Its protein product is CASSFAGHNYEQYF.

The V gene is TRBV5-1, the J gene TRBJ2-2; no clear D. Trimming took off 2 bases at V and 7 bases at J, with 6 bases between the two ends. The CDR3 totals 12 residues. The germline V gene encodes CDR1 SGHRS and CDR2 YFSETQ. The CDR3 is CASSFSFGELFF. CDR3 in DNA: TGCGCCAGCAGCTTCAGTTTCGGGGAGCTGTTTTTT.

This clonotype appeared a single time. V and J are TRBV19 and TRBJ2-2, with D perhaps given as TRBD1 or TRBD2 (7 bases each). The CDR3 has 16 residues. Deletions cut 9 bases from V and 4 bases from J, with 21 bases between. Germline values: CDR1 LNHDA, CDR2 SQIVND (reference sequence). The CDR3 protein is CASRNWERDSTGELFF. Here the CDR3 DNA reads TGTGCCAGCCGAAATTGGGAGCGGGACAGCACCGGGGAGCTGTTTTTT.

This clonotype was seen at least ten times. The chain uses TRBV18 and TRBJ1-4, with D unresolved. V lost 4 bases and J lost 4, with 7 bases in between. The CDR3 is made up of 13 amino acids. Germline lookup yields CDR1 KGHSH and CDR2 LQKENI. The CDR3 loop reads CASSRGVNEKLFF. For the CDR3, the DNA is TGTGCCAGCTCACGCGGAGTTAATGAAAAACTGTTTTTT.

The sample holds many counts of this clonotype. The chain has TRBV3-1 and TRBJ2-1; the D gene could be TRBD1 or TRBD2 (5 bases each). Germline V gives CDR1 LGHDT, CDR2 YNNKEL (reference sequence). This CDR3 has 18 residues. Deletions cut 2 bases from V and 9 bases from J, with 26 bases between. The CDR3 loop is CASSQPRLPGLGLVEQFF. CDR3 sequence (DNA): TGTGCCAGCAGCCAACCCCGTCTGCCGGGGCTGGGTTTGGTTGAGCAGTTCTTC.

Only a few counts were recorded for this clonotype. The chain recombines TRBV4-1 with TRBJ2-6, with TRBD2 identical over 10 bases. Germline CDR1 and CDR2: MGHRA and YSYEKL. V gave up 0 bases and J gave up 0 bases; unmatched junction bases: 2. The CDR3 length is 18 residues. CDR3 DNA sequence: TGCGCCAGCAGCCAAGAGGCTAGCGGGGGCTCTGGGGCCAACGTCCTGACTTTC. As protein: CASSQEASGGSGANVLTF.

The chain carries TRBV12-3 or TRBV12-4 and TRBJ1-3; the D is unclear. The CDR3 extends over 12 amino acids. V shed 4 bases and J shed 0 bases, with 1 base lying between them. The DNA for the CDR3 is TGTGCCAGCAGTTACTCTGGAAACACCATATATTTT. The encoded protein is CASSYSGNTIYF.

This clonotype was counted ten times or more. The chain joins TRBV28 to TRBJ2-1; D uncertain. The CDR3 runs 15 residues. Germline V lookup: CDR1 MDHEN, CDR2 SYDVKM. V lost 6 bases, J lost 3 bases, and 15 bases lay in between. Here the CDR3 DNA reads TGTGCCAGCAGGATCGGTCGGGCCGGCTACAATGAGCAGTTCTTC. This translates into CASRIGRAGYNEQFF.

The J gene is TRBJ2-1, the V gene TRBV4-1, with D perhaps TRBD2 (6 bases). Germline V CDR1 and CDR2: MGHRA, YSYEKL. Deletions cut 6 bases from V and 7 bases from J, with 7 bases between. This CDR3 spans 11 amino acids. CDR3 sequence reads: CASRTRNEQFF. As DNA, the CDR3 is TGCGCCAGCAGGACTAGGAATGAGCAGTTCTTC.

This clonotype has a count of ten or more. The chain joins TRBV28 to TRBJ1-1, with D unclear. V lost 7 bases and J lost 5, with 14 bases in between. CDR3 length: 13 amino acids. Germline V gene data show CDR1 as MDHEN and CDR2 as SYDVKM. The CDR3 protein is CASIKGRRTEAFF. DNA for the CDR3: TGTGCCAGCATCAAAGGACGGCGTACTGAAGCTTTCTTT.

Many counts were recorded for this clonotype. CDR3 region: CASSSGQGFTEAFF. The CDR3 DNA sequence: TGTGCCAGCAGCTCGGGACAGGGCTTTACTGAAGCTTTCTTT. This chain uses TRBV7-3 with TRBJ1-1, with 9 bases matching TRBD1. CDR3 size: 14 residues. The germline V gene has CDR1 SGHTA and CDR2 FQGTGA. The ends lost 4 bases at V and 5 bases at J; junction bases unmatched: 5.